Presented here are 27 T cell receptor beta chains from one specimen sequenced in a study of OX40 agonist ivuxolimab in advanced cancers. Profiled with immunoSEQ multiplex PCR; TCRdb holds only in-frame clones, not every one. The data show more than 15,000 clones, 90% seen once. The sequences come from CD4+ or CD8+ T cells sorted from blood, collected in a trial of the OX40 agonist ivuxolimab. These receptors originate from an adult with an advanced solid tumor such as melanoma, head and neck, liver or kidney cancer.

The chain couples TRBV7-8 to TRBJ1-5, with 9 positions matching TRBD1. This CDR3 has 16 amino acids. J lost 4 bases, V lost 5 bases, and 9 bases had no gene match. Per germline, CDR1 SGHVS and CDR2 FQNEAQ. The CDR3 coding sequence is TGTGCCAGCAGCCACGGCCTGACAGGGGGTAATCAGCCCCAGCATTTT. This gives the protein CASSHGLTGGNQPQHF.

This chain uses TRBV11-2 with TRBJ2-7, with 10 nucleotides matching TRBD2. Losses at the gene ends were 8 bases for V and 0 bases for J; bases not matched to a gene: 10. The CDR3 covers 16 residues. Germline V gene data show CDR1 as SGHAT and CDR2 as FQNNGV. The CDR3 loop is CASGPAGGPISYEQYF. The CDR3 region has the DNA TGTGCCAGCGGTCCAGCGGGAGGGCCTATCTCCTACGAGCAGTACTTC.

V is TRBV13 and J is TRBJ1-1; TRBD1 aligns across 7 bases. The CDR3 consists of 14 residues. V was pared by 7 bases and J by 0 bases, with 5 bases of the junction left unmatched. The germline V gene has CDR1 PRHDT and CDR2 FYEKMQ (reference sequence). CDR3 residues: CASNNRGLNTEAFF. The CDR3 DNA follows: TGTGCCAGCAACAACAGGGGATTGAACACTGAAGCTTTCTTT.

V gene TRBV7-6 combines with J gene TRBJ2-1, with D tentatively TRBD1 (6 bases). The CDR3 spans 15 residues. V lost 2 bases and J 7 bases, leaving 15 bases between the germline ends. CDR1 is SGHVS, CDR2 FNYEAQ, per germline. CDR3 loop: CASSLSGRGENEQFF. The CDR3 DNA reads TGTGCCAGCAGCTTATCGGGCAGGGGTGAAAATGAGCAGTTCTTC.

The chain carries TRBV25-1 and TRBJ2-5; D perhaps matches TRBD2 (6 bases). V lost 7 bases and J 2 bases, leaving 17 bases between the germline ends. The CDR3 has 15 residues. In germline, CDR1 is MGHDK, CDR2 SYGVNS. The CDR3 protein is CASTLRDRGQETQYF. The CDR3 DNA reads TGTGCCAGCACCCTCAGGGATCGGGGGCAAGAGACCCAGTACTTC.

The chain couples TRBV9 to TRBJ2-7; D gene uncertain. With 3 bases removed from V and 9 bases from J, the gap between germline ends came to 13 bases. The CDR3 extends over 12 amino acids. Per germline, CDR1 SGDLS and CDR2 YYNGEE. The CDR3 DNA is TGTGCCAGCAGCGGTGACGAGCTCGGGCAGTACTTC. Translation gives CASSGDELGQYF.

This rearrangement joins TRBV11-3 to TRBJ2-7; the D is unclear. Germline V gene sequence: CDR1 SGHNT, CDR2 YENEEA. The V gene lost 1 base and the J gene lost 1 base, with 8 bases spanning the gap. The CDR3 has 14 residues. The CDR3 nucleotides are TGTGCCAGCAGCTTAGGTCCAGTGTCCTACGAGCAGTACTTC. Translating it yields CASSLGPVSYEQYF.

J is TRBJ1-4 and V is TRBV5-4; weak D call: TRBD1 (6 bases). This CDR3 region has 14 residues. V was clipped by 2 bases and J by 1 base, with 6 bases between them. CDR1 is SGHNT, CDR2 YYREEE, per germline (reference sequence). This CDR3 is CASSLQGTNEKLFF. The CDR3 coding sequence is TGTGCCAGCAGCTTACAGGGAACTAATGAAAAACTGTTTTTT.

This clone was observed a handful of times. J is TRBJ2-1 and V is TRBV20-1; a possible D gene is TRBD1 (6 bases). Looked up from germline, CDR1 is DFQATT and CDR2 is SNEGSKA (reference sequence). V dropped 8 bases and J dropped 5 bases, with 10 bases sitting between them. The CDR3 length is 11 residues. In DNA form, the CDR3 reads TGCAGTACGGACAGAAACAATGAGCAGTTCTTC. It encodes CSTDRNNEQFF.

The CDR3 sequence is CASSTRREGRYEQYF. The CDR3 coding sequence is TGTGCCAGCAGCACTAGACGGGAGGGCCGGTACGAGCAGTACTTC. The V gene is TRBV7-6, the J gene TRBJ2-7; 8 bases line up with TRBD2. Germline CDR1 SGHVS, CDR2 FNYEAQ. This CDR3 has 15 residues. V lost 5 bases, J lost 4 bases, and 10 bases stayed unmatched.

This rearrangement joins TRBV7-9 to TRBJ1-5, with D possibly being TRBD1 (5 bases). Trimming shortened V by 3 bases and J by 1 base, and 7 bases separated the two germline ends. The CDR3 has 14 residues. CDR1 is SEHNR, CDR2 FQNEAQ, per germline (reference sequence). The CDR3 nucleotides read TGTGCCAGCAGCTTGGGACGAAGCAATCAGCCCCAGCATTTT. Translating gives CASSLGRSNQPQHF.

This chain joins TRBV11-3 and TRBJ2-3, with 9 bases lining up with TRBD2. The CDR3 is made up of 17 amino acids. V shed 3 bases and J 2 bases; nucleotides not matched to a gene: 9. Germline CDR1 reads SGHNT; CDR2 reads YENEEA. The CDR3 DNA sequence: TGTGCCAGCAGCTTGGATGAGACTAGCGGAAACACAGATACGCAGTATTTT. It specifies CASSLDETSGNTDTQYF.

The V gene is TRBV11-2, the J gene TRBJ2-7; a possible D gene is TRBD2 (5 bases). The CDR3 spans 13 residues. The V gene lost 7 bases and the J gene lost 2 bases, with 12 bases spanning the gap. CDR1 is SGHAT and CDR2 is FQNNGV in the germline V gene. This CDR3 is CASNLGVPYEQYF. The CDR3 bases are TGTGCCAGCAATCTCGGGGTCCCCTACGAGCAGTACTTC.

This clone was detected once. The chain combines TRBV7-6 with TRBJ2-5, with 7 bases matching TRBD1. The germline gives CDR1 SGHVS, CDR2 FNYEAQ. V was pared by 5 bases and J by 2 bases, with 11 bases of the junction left unmatched. The CDR3 length is 16 residues. CDR3 nucleotides: TGTGCCAGCAGCCCCACCGAGAGACAGGGTCAAGAGACCCAGTACTTC. As protein: CASSPTERQGQETQYF.

The chain links TRBV29-1 to TRBJ1-3; maybe TRBD1 (6 bases). Germline lookup yields CDR1 SQVTM and CDR2 ANQGSEA. The CDR3 has 16 amino acids. Trimming shortened V by 4 bases and J by 3 bases, and 19 bases separated the two germline ends. The CDR3 loop reads CSVAASGERLGNTIYF. The CDR3 bases are TGCAGCGTTGCTGCGTCAGGGGAACGGCTTGGAAACACCATATATTTT.

The chain carries TRBV29-1 and TRBJ2-3; 12 bases are shared with TRBD2. In germline, CDR1 is SQVTM, CDR2 ANQGSEA. V lost 1 base to trimming and J lost 5 bases; unmatched junction nucleotides: 13. CDR3 length equals 18 residues. The CDR3 loop is CSVEGPVLAGGPGDTQYF. The DNA of the CDR3 is TGCAGCGTTGAAGGGCCAGTCCTAGCGGGAGGGCCTGGAGATACGCAGTATTTT.

In DNA form, the CDR3 reads TGTGCCAGCAGTTTATCACCGGGACAGGGCTACGAGCAGTACTTC. It encodes CASSLSPGQGYEQYF. The chain employs TRBV27 and TRBJ2-7, with TRBD1 identical over 9 bases. The CDR3 is 15 amino acids. Looked up from germline, CDR1 is MNHEY and CDR2 is SMNVEV (reference sequence). The ends lost 0 bases at V and 3 bases at J; junction bases unmatched: 3.

This chain joins TRBV6-1 and TRBJ1-2; D not resolved. Germline V lookup: CDR1 MNHNS, CDR2 SASEGT. CDR3 length: 13 amino acids. V shed 6 bases and J shed 6 bases, with 14 bases lying between them. The CDR3 sequence: CASSPEPGNGYTF. The CDR3, as DNA: TGTGCCAGCAGCCCCGAGCCGGGAAATGGCTACACCTTC.

V is TRBV7-8 and J is TRBJ2-7, with 8 bases that match TRBD2. Germline V gives CDR1 SGHVS, CDR2 FQNEAQ. There are 19 residues in the CDR3. With 1 base clipped from V and 7 bases from J, the junction kept 21 bases outside the gene matches. Here the CDR3 DNA reads TGTGCCAGCAGCTTAGTGGGACAACCCTCCCCCAGCGGGAGCAATGAGCAGTACTTC. This translates into CASSLVGQPSPSGSNEQYF.

V and J are TRBV6-6 and TRBJ1-1; no definite D call. The CDR3 extends over 12 amino acids. With 0 bases removed from V and 5 bases from J, the gap between germline ends came to 4 bases. The V gene's germline CDR1 is MNHNY and CDR2 SVGAGI (reference sequence). DNA for the CDR3: TGTGCCAGCAGTTACTCGAGGACTGAAGCTTTCTTT. It yields the protein CASSYSRTEAFF.

The CDR3 reads CASSHRTSNTEAFF. CDR3 sequence (DNA): TGTGCCAGTAGTCACCGGACCTCGAACACTGAAGCTTTCTTT. The chain links TRBV19 to TRBJ1-1, with unresolved D. This CDR3 is built from 14 residues. The V and J ends lost 5 bases and 1 base respectively, with 11 bases between them. Germline assignment: CDR1 LNHDA and CDR2 SQIVND (reference sequence).

This chain uses TRBV7-6 with TRBJ1-4; D is possibly TRBD1 (5 bases). Trimming took 4 bases from V and 2 from J, leaving 14 bases between them. The CDR3 totals 16 residues. In germline, CDR1 is SGHVS, CDR2 FNYEAQ. DNA of the CDR3: TGTGCCAGCAGCTCCGCGATTGGGGCGACTAATGAAAAACTGTTTTTT. Its translation: CASSSAIGATNEKLFF. The variable domain in full, completed from reference TRBV7-6 and TRBJ1-4, reads GAGVSQSPRYKVTKRGQDVALRCDPISGHVSLYWYRQALGQGPEFLTYFNYEAQQDKSGLPNDRFSAERPEGSISTLTIQRTEQRDSAMYRCASSSAIGATNEKLFFGSGTQLSVL.

The chain uses TRBV5-4 and TRBJ2-7; 11 bases fit TRBD2. Germline V gene lookup returns CDR1 SGHNT and CDR2 YYREEE (reference sequence). The junction had 4 bases not matched to a gene; V was cut back by 0 bases and J by 5 bases. The CDR3 runs to 15 residues. Here the CDR3 reads CASSLELAGGNEQYF. Written as DNA, the CDR3 is TGTGCCAGCAGCTTGGAGCTAGCGGGAGGTAACGAGCAGTACTTC.

The V call is TRBV27, the J call TRBJ2-5; no firm D call. V was shortened by 7 bases and J by 0 bases, with 9 bases between the two germline ends. This CDR3 has 13 amino acids. CDR1 MNHEY and CDR2 SMNVEV come from the germline V gene (reference sequence). The DNA of the CDR3 is TGTGCCAGCACCGACACCTACCAAGAGACCCAGTACTTC. As protein: CASTDTYQETQYF.

This clone was found once. The chain uses TRBV4-1 and TRBJ2-1, with TRBD2 matching 13 bases. This CDR3 region has 15 residues. V lost 4 bases and J lost 8; bases outside the gene matches: 5. Germline CDR1 is MGHRA and CDR2 is YSYEKL. The CDR3 reads CASSLPGLAGDEQFF. The CDR3 DNA follows: TGCGCCAGCAGCCTTCCAGGACTAGCGGGAGATGAGCAGTTCTTC.

Only one count was recorded for this clone. A far larger clone is only one base removed, so a read error is likely. This same CDR3 is encoded by further DNA sequences in the sample. The chain has TRBV11-3 and TRBJ2-1; D might be TRBD2 (5 bases). The CDR3 consists of 13 residues. Germline CDR1 SGHNT, CDR2 YENEEA. V was clipped by 5 bases and J by 4 bases, with 9 bases between them. The CDR3 DNA reads TGTGCCAGCAGCCACGACTATTACAATGAGCAGTTCTTC. Translation gives CASSHDYYNEQFF.

The V gene is TRBV7-6, the J gene TRBJ2-5; perhaps TRBD1 as D (5 bases). V shed 4 bases and J shed 2 bases, with 11 bases lying between them. Germline lookup yields CDR1 SGHVS and CDR2 FNYEAQ. This CDR3 contains 14 residues. In DNA, the CDR3 is TGTGCCAGCAGCTCTCAGGGTTGGCAAGAGACCCAGTACTTC. It yields the protein CASSSQGWQETQYF. Drawing the rest from reference TRBV7-6 and TRBJ2-5, the complete variable domain is GAGVSQSPRYKVTKRGQDVALRCDPISGHVSLYWYRQALGQGPEFLTYFNYEAQQDKSGLPNDRFSAERPEGSISTLTIQRTEQRDSAMYRCASSSQGWQETQYFGPGTRLLVL.